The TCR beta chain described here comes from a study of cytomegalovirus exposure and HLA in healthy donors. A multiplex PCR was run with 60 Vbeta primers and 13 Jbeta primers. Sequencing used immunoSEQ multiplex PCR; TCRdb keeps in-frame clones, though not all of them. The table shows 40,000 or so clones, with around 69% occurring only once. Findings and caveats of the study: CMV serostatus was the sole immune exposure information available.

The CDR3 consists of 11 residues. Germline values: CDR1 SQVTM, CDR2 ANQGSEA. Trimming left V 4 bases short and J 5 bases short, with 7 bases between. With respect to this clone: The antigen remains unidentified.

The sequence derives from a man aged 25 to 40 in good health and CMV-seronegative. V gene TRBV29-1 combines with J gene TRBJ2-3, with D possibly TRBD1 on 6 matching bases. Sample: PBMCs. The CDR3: CSVVRGDTQYF. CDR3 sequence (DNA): TGCAGCGTTGTCAGGGGAGATACGCAGTATTTT.